The source of this T cell receptor (beta chain) is a study of shared clonotypes between healthy human individuals. There are a few counts of this clone. As yet, its antigen is unknown. Adult Caucasians living in Nashville, Tennessee made up all of the donors. Original data processing: Junction-only sequences without quality scores were provided by ImmunoSEQ, so filtering was different. Using immunoSEQ multiplex PCR, the repertoire was profiled, and TCRdb retains in-frame clones only, with some absent. V, J and clone size are taken as reported in that table, and D and trimming were inferred from the DNA itself. Of hundreds of thousands of clones in the sample, over 60% are singletons; the top ten hold around 11%. This CDR3 region has 12 residues. CDR1 and CDR2 from the germline V gene are SNHLY and FYNNEI. Trimming shortened V by 7 bases and J by 5 bases, and 9 bases separated the two germline ends.

Study observations and caveats: Few donors restricted represented genetic and exposure-history diversity. How much donors shared clonotypes was expected to be affected by sequencing depth.

The source is a woman aged 40 to 49 in good health. Some clones in this sample may be carry-over from other donors' samples. The chain couples TRBV2 to TRBJ1-5, with a possible D match to TRBD1 (6 bases). The sequencing input was PBMCs. This CDR3 reads CASTRGDQPQHF. In DNA, the CDR3 is TGTGCCAGCACGAGGGGGGATCAGCCCCAGCATTTT.